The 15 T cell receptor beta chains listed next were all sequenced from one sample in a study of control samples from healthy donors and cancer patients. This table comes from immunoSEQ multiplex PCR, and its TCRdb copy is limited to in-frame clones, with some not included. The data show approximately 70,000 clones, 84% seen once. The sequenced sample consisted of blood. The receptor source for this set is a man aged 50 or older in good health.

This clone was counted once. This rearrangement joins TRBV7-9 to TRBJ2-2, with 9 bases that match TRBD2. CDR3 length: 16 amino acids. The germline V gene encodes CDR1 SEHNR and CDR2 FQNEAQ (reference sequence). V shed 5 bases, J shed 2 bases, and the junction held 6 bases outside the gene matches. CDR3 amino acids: CASSVRLADNTGELFF. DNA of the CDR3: TGTGCCAGCAGCGTAAGACTAGCGGATAACACCGGGGAGCTGTTTTTT.

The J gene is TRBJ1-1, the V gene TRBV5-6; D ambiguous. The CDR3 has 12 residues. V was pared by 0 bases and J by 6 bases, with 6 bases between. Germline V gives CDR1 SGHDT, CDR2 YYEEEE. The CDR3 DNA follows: TGTGCCAGCAGCTTGGGCGGGCCTGAAGCTTTCTTT. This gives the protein CASSLGGPEAFF. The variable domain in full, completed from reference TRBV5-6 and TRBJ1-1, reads DAGVTQSPTHLIKTRGQQVTLRCSPKSGHDTVSWYQQALGQGPQFIFQYYEEEERQRGNFPDRFSGHQFPNYSSELNVNALLLGDSALYLCASSLGGPEAFFGQGTRLTVV.

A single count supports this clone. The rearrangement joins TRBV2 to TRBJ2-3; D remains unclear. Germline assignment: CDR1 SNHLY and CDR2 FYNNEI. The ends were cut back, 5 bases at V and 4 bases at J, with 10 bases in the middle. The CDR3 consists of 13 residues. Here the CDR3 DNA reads TGTGCCAGCAGTTTCCTATTTTCAGATACGCAGTATTTT. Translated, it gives CASSFLFSDTQYF.

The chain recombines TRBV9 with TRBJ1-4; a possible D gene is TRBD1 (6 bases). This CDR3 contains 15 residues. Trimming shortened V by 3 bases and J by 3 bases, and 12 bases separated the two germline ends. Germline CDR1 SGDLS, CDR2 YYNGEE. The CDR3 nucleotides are TGTGCCAGCAGCGGAGGGGGGATAGCTAATGAAAAACTGTTTTTT. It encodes CASSGGGIANEKLFF.

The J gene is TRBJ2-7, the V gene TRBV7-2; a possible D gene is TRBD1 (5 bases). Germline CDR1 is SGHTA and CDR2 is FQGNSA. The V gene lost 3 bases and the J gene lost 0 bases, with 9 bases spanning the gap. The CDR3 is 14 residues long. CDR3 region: CASSFTGFSYEQYF. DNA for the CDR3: TGTGCCAGCAGCTTCACAGGTTTCTCCTACGAGCAGTACTTC.

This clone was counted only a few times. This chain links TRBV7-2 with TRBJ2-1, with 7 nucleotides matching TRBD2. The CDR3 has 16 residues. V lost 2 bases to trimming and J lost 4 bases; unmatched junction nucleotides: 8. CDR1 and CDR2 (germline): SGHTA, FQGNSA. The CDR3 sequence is CASSLMVGGGYNEQFF. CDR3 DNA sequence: TGTGCCAGCAGCTTAATGGTCGGGGGAGGGTACAATGAGCAGTTCTTC. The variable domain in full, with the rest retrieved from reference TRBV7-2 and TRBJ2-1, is GAGVSQSPSNKVTEKGKDVELRCDPISGHTALYWYRQSLGQGLEFLIYFQGNSAPDKSGLPSDRFSAERTGGSVSTLTIQRTQQEDSAVYLCASSLMVGGGYNEQFFGPGTRLTVL.

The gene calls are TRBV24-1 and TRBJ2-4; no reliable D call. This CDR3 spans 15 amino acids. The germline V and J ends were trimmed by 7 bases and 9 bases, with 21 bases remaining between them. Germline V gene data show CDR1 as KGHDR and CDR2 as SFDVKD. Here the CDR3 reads CATSETDPGPGIQYF. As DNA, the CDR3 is TGTGCCACCAGCGAAACAGACCCCGGCCCCGGCATTCAGTACTTC.

As DNA, the CDR3 is TGCGCCAGCAGCTCAGGACTAGCGGGAGCGTTGGATACGCAGTATTTT. Translating it yields CASSSGLAGALDTQYF. The J gene is TRBJ2-3, the V gene TRBV5-1, with 13 bases fitting TRBD2. V dropped 3 bases and J dropped 6; count of bases not matched to a gene: 7. The germline V gene has CDR1 SGHRS and CDR2 YFSETQ. This CDR3 contains 16 residues.

CDR3 sequence reads: CASRGYGEAFF. The DNA of the CDR3 is TGTGCCAGCAGGGGTTACGGTGAAGCTTTCTTT. The chain recombines TRBV11-2 with TRBJ1-1; D not certain. Per germline, CDR1 SGHAT and CDR2 FQNNGV. This CDR3 has 11 amino acids. The V gene lost 6 bases and the J gene lost 7 bases, with 9 bases spanning the gap.

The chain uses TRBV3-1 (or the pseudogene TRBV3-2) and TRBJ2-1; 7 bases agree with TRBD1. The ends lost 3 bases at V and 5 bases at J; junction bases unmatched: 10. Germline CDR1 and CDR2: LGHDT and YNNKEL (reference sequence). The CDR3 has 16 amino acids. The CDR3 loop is CASSQRGHREHNEQFF. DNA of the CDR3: TGTGCCAGCAGCCAGAGGGGGCACCGCGAACACAATGAGCAGTTCTTC.

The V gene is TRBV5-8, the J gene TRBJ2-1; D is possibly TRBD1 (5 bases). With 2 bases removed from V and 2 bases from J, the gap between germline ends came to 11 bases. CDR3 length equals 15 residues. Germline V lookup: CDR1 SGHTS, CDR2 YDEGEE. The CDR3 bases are TGTGCCAGCAGCTTAGGCAGGGCAGCCTACAATGAGCAGTTCTTC. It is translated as CASSLGRAAYNEQFF.

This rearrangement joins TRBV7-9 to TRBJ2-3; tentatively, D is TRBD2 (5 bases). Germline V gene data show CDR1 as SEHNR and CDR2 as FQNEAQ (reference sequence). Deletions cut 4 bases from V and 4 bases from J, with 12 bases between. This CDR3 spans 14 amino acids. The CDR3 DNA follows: TGTGCCAGCAGCTCGGAAAAGGACTCAGATACGCAGTATTTT. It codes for CASSSEKDSDTQYF.

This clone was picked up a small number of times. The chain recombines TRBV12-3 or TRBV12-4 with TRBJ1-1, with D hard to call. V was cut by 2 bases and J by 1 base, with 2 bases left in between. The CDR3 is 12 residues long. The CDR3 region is CASSLRNTEAFF. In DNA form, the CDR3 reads TGTGCCAGCAGTTTACGGAACACTGAAGCTTTCTTT.

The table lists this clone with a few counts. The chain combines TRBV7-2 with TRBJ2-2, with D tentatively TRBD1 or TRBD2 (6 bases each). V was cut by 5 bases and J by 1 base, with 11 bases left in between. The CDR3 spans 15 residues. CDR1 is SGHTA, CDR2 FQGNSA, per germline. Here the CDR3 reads CASSAGHLNTGELFF. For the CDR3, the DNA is TGTGCCAGCAGCGCGGGACACCTGAACACCGGGGAGCTGTTTTTT.

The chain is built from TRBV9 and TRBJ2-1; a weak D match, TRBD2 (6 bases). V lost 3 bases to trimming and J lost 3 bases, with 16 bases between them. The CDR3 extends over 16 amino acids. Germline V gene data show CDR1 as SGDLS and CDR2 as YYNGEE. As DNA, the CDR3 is TGTGCCAGCAGCGCCAGCGGGCTGTCGCACTACAATGAGCAGTTCTTC. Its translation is CASSASGLSHYNEQFF.